These 23 T cell receptor beta chains came from one sample sequenced in a study of shared clonotypes between healthy human individuals. Generated by immunoSEQ multiplex PCR, the TCRdb table keeps only in-frame clones and is missing some. This table has 950,000 to 1,300,000 clones, 75% appearing once. The specimen was memory CD4+ T cells sorted from blood. This sample's subset: CD45RA-negative fraction. The receptors originated from a young man in good health.

A word on this clone: This may come from a read error, since a much larger clone is one base off. This sequence joins TRBV5-1 and TRBJ1-3; D uncertain. Trimming stripped 0 bases from V and 0 bases from J, with 7 bases between. CDR1 SGHRS and CDR2 YFSETQ come from the germline V gene. This CDR3 has 15 amino acids. The CDR3 here is CASSLGHSSGNTIYF. CDR3 in DNA: TGCGCCAGCAGCTTGGGACATAGCTCTGGAAACACCATATATTTT. Complete variable domain (other parts from reference TRBV5-1 and TRBJ1-3): KAGVTQTPRYLIKTRGQQVTLSCSPISGHRSVSWYQQTPGQGLQFLFEYFSETQRNKGNFPGRFSGRQFSNSRSEMNVSTLELGDSALYLCASSLGHSSGNTIYFGEGSWLTVV.

The chain has TRBV11-3 and TRBJ2-7; 7 bases line up with TRBD1. This CDR3 has 14 residues. Losses at the gene ends were 0 bases for V and 3 bases for J; bases not matched to a gene: 2. Germline-derived CDR1 and CDR2 are SGHNT and YENEEA. For the CDR3, the DNA is TGTGCCAGCAGCTTAGACCGGGACAGCTACGAGCAGTACTTC. This sequence encodes CASSLDRDSYEQYF.

This clone was counted only a few times. V gene TRBV29-1 combines with J gene TRBJ1-2; no clear D. From germline, CDR1 is SQVTM and CDR2 ANQGSEA. V gave up 6 bases and J gave up 5 bases, with 4 bases separating them. CDR3 size: 9 residues. The CDR3 region is CSVGYGYTF. The CDR3 coding sequence is TGCAGCGTGGGGTATGGCTACACCTTC.

This clone has just one count. The chain recombines TRBV10-3 with TRBJ1-1, with a tentative D call TRBD1 (6 bases). V dropped 7 bases and J dropped 6 bases, with 15 bases sitting between them. CDR3 size: 13 residues. CDR1 ENHRY and CDR2 SYGVKD come from the germline V gene. The CDR3 DNA is TGTGCCATCACTTCCCAGGGGCTCGCTGAAGCTTTCTTT. This encodes CAITSQGLAEAFF.

The rearrangement joins TRBV7-2 to TRBJ2-3; possibly TRBD2 for D (6 bases). The CDR3 has 16 amino acids. CDR1 and CDR2 (germline): SGHTA, FQGNSA. V lost 3 bases, J lost 2 bases, and 15 bases lay in between. The CDR3 DNA reads as TGTGCCAGCAGCTTGCTATACGGGACTCTCACAGATACGCAGTATTTT. Its translation is CASSLLYGTLTDTQYF.

V and J are TRBV7-9 and TRBJ1-4; the D gene is possibly TRBD1 (5 bases). Germline V lookup: CDR1 SEHNR, CDR2 FQNEAQ (reference sequence). V lost 0 bases and J lost 8, with 13 bases in between. The CDR3 extends over 15 amino acids. This chain's CDR3 is CASSLAGTVGEKLFF. The CDR3 DNA is TGTGCCAGCAGCTTAGCTGGGACGGTGGGGGAAAAACTGTTTTTT.

This clone was picked up many times. The chain couples TRBV27 to TRBJ2-7, with 13 nucleotides matching TRBD2. Germline CDR1 MNHEY, CDR2 SMNVEV (reference sequence). Unmatched junction bases numbered 6, after V lost 6 bases and J lost 4 bases. The CDR3 consists of 15 residues. The CDR3 bases are TGTGCCAGCAGAGAACTAGCGGGAGGGCCATACGAGCAGTACTTC. Protein product: CASRELAGGPYEQYF.

The chain has TRBV5-1 and TRBJ2-1; weak D call: TRBD2 (6 bases). Germline V gene sequence: CDR1 SGHRS, CDR2 YFSETQ. V was clipped by 4 bases and J by 6 bases, with 17 bases between them. This CDR3 contains 15 residues. CDR3 sequence reads: CASSAGTPGGNEQFF. CDR3 bases: TGCGCCAGCAGCGCCGGGACGCCCGGGGGCAATGAGCAGTTCTTC. The full variable domain, completed using reference TRBV5-1 and TRBJ2-1, is KAGVTQTPRYLIKTRGQQVTLSCSPISGHRSVSWYQQTPGQGLQFLFEYFSETQRNKGNFPGRFSGRQFSNSRSEMNVSTLELGDSALYLCASSAGTPGGNEQFFGPGTRLTVL.

The V call is TRBV9, the J call TRBJ1-1, with a tentative D call TRBD1 (6 bases). Germline-derived CDR1 and CDR2 are SGDLS and YYNGEE. Trimming shortened V by 4 bases and J by 1 base, and 11 bases separated the two germline ends. The CDR3 is made up of 14 amino acids. CDR3 sequence: CASSKNRANTEAFF. CDR3 bases: TGTGCCAGCAGCAAAAACAGGGCGAACACTGAAGCTTTCTTT.

The genes are TRBV7-8 and TRBJ1-4; TRBD1 is a possible D gene (6 bases). Trimming left V 5 bases short and J 7 bases short, with 14 bases between. Per germline, CDR1 SGHVS and CDR2 FQNEAQ. The CDR3 has 14 residues. CDR3: CASSPGVGSEKLFF. The CDR3 coding sequence is TGTGCCAGCAGCCCAGGGGTCGGGAGTGAAAAACTGTTTTTT.

The chain uses TRBV21-1 and TRBJ1-2; the table's TRBD1 call for D was not verified on the DNA. TRBV21-1 is annotated as a pseudogene. The CDR3 runs to 20 residues. The CDR3 nucleotides read TGTGCCAGCACCCTAAGGGGTGGGGGCTACTGGATATTCCCTAACTATGGCTACACCTTC. Its translation: CASTLRGGGYWIFPNYGYTF.

The rearrangement joins TRBV6-1 to TRBJ1-2, with D possibly TRBD1 on 5 matching bases. The CDR3 is made up of 17 amino acids. Trimming stripped 0 bases from V and 1 base from J, with 15 bases between. The germline V gene encodes CDR1 MNHNS and CDR2 SASEGT. The CDR3, as DNA: TGTGCCAGCAGTGAAGCCCCCCGGCAGGGCGATAACTATGGCTACACCTTC. Encoded protein: CASSEAPRQGDNYGYTF.

The chain combines TRBV4-3 with TRBJ1-6, with D possibly matching TRBD1 (5 bases). The CDR3 has 16 amino acids. Between the trimmed V and J ends, which lost 0 bases and 9 bases, there was a span of 15 bases. CDR1 and CDR2 (germline): LGHNA, YSLEER. CDR3 sequence reads: CASSQDGGDGGSPLHF. CDR3 nucleotide sequence: TGCGCCAGCAGCCAAGACGGAGGGGACGGGGGTTCACCCCTCCACTTT.

A single count supports this clone. The CDR3: CASSQRQGLKTQYF. For the CDR3, the DNA is TGCGCCAGCAGCCAGCGACAGGGGTTGAAGACCCAGTACTTC. The chain joins TRBV4-1 to TRBJ2-5, with 8 bases aligning to TRBD1. Germline CDR1 and CDR2: MGHRA and YSYEKL. This CDR3 region has 14 residues. The trim removed 3 bases at V and 6 bases at J, leaving 6 bases unmatched.

CDR3 bases: TGTGCCAGCAGCGGAGCAGGGACTGGGGCCAACGTCCTGACTTTC. Its translation is CASSGAGTGANVLTF. V gene TRBV5-4 combines with J gene TRBJ2-6, with D possibly TRBD1 on 5 matching bases. This CDR3 has 15 residues. V was clipped by 4 bases and J by 2 bases, with 10 bases between them. The germline CDR1 and CDR2 sequences are SGHNT and YYREEE (reference sequence).

J is TRBJ1-2 and V is TRBV6-5; 12 bases are shared with TRBD1. V shed 10 bases and J 8 bases; nucleotides not matched to a gene: 5. The germline gives CDR1 MNHEY, CDR2 SVGAGI. This CDR3 comprises 12 residues. The CDR3 here is CATGTGGRGYTF. CDR3 in DNA: TGTGCCACCGGGACAGGGGGCAGGGGCTACACCTTC.

This clone was seen a single time. Other DNA sequences within the sample encode an identical CDR3. The genes are TRBV7-9 and TRBJ2-7, with D possibly being TRBD1 (6 bases). V was shortened by 5 bases and J by 0 bases, with 11 bases between the two germline ends. The CDR3 consists of 14 residues. CDR1 and CDR2 (germline): SEHNR, FQNEAQ (reference sequence). CDR3 protein: CASSSRQDSYEQYF. CDR3 coding DNA: TGTGCCAGCAGCAGCCGACAGGACTCCTACGAGCAGTACTTC.

Worth noting for this clone: The sample contains more than one DNA sequence encoding this CDR3. The chain combines TRBV2 with TRBJ1-1; TRBD1 matches at 7 bases. With 5 bases clipped from V and 1 base from J, the junction kept 1 base outside the gene matches. Germline assignment: CDR1 SNHLY and CDR2 FYNNEI. The CDR3 totals 13 residues. CDR3 DNA: TGTGCCAGCAGTTCAGGGGGGAACACTGAAGCTTTCTTT. This encodes CASSSGGNTEAFF.

This clone was counted many times. The rearrangement joins TRBV5-1 to TRBJ2-3; weak D call: TRBD1 (6 bases). CDR1 is SGHRS, CDR2 YFSETQ, per germline. The CDR3 is 14 amino acids. V shed 5 bases and J shed 2 bases, with 12 bases lying between them. The CDR3 DNA follows: TGCGCCAGCAGACCCAGGGGTGACACAGATACGCAGTATTTT. Translation gives CASRPRGDTDTQYF. Filled out from reference TRBV5-1 and TRBJ2-3, the complete variable domain reads KAGVTQTPRYLIKTRGQQVTLSCSPISGHRSVSWYQQTPGQGLQFLFEYFSETQRNKGNFPGRFSGRQFSNSRSEMNVSTLELGDSALYLCASRPRGDTDTQYFGPGTRLTVL.

This rearrangement joins TRBV7-2 to TRBJ2-1; D might be TRBD1 (6 bases). Germline CDR1 and CDR2: SGHTA and FQGNSA. This CDR3 has 14 residues. Trimming removed 4 bases at V and 1 base at J, with 8 bases between. The CDR3 bases are TGTGCCAGCAGCTACAGGGTTTCCTACAATGAGCAGTTCTTC. It codes for CASSYRVSYNEQFF.

This rearrangement joins TRBV18 to TRBJ1-3; no clear D gene. The CDR3 length is 14 residues. Germline loops: CDR1 KGHSH, CDR2 LQKENI. V lost 5 bases and J 0 bases, leaving 8 bases between the germline ends. The CDR3 nucleotides are TGTGCCAGCTCAAGCCAGTCCTCTGGAAACACCATATATTTT. It encodes CASSSQSSGNTIYF. The full variable domain, its missing parts supplied by reference TRBV18 and TRBJ1-3, is NAGVMQNPRHLVRRRGQEARLRCSPMKGHSHVYWYRQLPEEGLKFMVYLQKENIIDESGMPKERFSAEFPKEGPSILRIQQVVRGDSAAYFCASSSQSSGNTIYFGEGSWLTVV.

In this sample, this clone turned up a few times. The chain links TRBV30 to TRBJ1-6, with unresolved D. The CDR3 has 14 amino acids. Per germline, CDR1 GTSNPN and CDR2 SVGIG (reference sequence). The germline V and J ends were trimmed by 5 bases and 7 bases, with 15 bases remaining between them. CDR3 DNA: TGTGCCTGGCACCCAGAGCCCCGGAATTCACCCCTCCACTTT. Its translation is CAWHPEPRNSPLHF.

V is TRBV19 and J is TRBJ1-2; 7 positions match TRBD1. Trimming took 6 bases from V and 5 from J; bases not matched to a gene: 6. Germline loops: CDR1 LNHDA, CDR2 SQIVND (reference sequence). The CDR3 runs to 13 residues. CDR3 amino acids: CASRWTGPYGYTF. CDR3 coding DNA: TGTGCCAGTAGGTGGACAGGACCTTATGGCTACACCTTC.